Listed below are T cell receptor beta chains from one sample, sequenced in a study of immune evolution from preneoplasia to lung adenocarcinoma. Assay used: immunoSEQ multiplex PCR; TCRdb lists only in-frame clones, some missing. The sample contains 4,000 or so clones, 82% of which appear only once. The specimen sequenced was FFPE invasive lung adenocarcinoma tissue. Every receptor here comes from a person between 65 and 80 years old with invasive lung adenocarcinoma. The CDR3 runs from the conserved cysteine through the conserved F or W. The D gene is left open where the match is weak. Clone size is not always given. Where it is, it says once, few, many or a class for expanded clones.

V gene: TRBV11-3; CDR3 length: 17; J gene: TRBJ2-1; D gene: -; clone size: -; CDR3 DNA: TGTGCCAGCAGCTTAATGTATACGACAGGCCACTACAATGAGCAGTTCTTC; CDR3 protein: CASSLMYTTGHYNEQFF
V gene: TRBV19; CDR3 length: 15; J gene: TRBJ2-7; D gene: TRBD1; clone size: -; CDR3 DNA: TGTGCCACTGAAGACAGGGGCGACAGCTCCTACGAGCAGTACTTC; CDR3 protein: CATEDRGDSSYEQYF
V gene: TRBV11-2; CDR3 length: 17; J gene: TRBJ2-5; D gene: TRBD2; clone size: -; CDR3 DNA: TGTGCCAGCAGCCCGCCCGGGCAGCTAGCGGGCCGGGAGACCCAGTACTTC; CDR3 protein: CASSPPGQLAGRETQYF
V gene: TRBV28; CDR3 length: 13; J gene: TRBJ2-5; D gene: -; clone size: few; CDR3 DNA: TGTGCCAGCAACCCCATGTCGGCAGAGACCCAGTACTTC; CDR3 protein: CASNPMSAETQYF
V gene: TRBV30; CDR3 length: 11; J gene: TRBJ2-7; D gene: -; clone size: -; CDR3 DNA: TGTGCCTGGGGGGCAGGGTTCGAGCAGTACTTC; CDR3 protein: CAWGAGFEQYF
V gene: TRBV5-6; CDR3 length: 15; J gene: TRBJ2-7; D gene: TRBD1; clone size: -; CDR3 DNA: TGTGCCAGCAGCTGGGGACAGGGCCGTACCTACGAGCAGTACTTC; CDR3 protein: CASSWGQGRTYEQYF
V gene: TRBV7-9; CDR3 length: 16; J gene: TRBJ2-7; D gene: -; clone size: -; CDR3 DNA: TGTGCCAGCAGCAACGACAGGGGAGGGATTTCTTACGAGCAGTACTTC; CDR3 protein: CASSNDRGGISYEQYF
V gene: TRBV30; CDR3 length: 12; J gene: TRBJ2-3; D gene: -; clone size: -; CDR3 DNA: TGTGCCTGGGGAGGGGGCACAGATACGCAGTATTTT; CDR3 protein: CAWGGGTDTQYF
V gene: TRBV19; CDR3 length: 17; J gene: TRBJ2-1; D gene: -; clone size: -; CDR3 DNA: TGTGCCAGTAGTATCGGCTCGACAGCTACCTCGTACAATGAGCAGTTCTTC; CDR3 protein: CASSIGSTATSYNEQFF
V gene: TRBV7-6; CDR3 length: 16; J gene: TRBJ2-5; D gene: TRBD1; clone size: -; CDR3 DNA: TGTGCCAACAGCTTAGATCAGGGACAGGGTGGAGAGACCCAGTACTTC; CDR3 protein: CANSLDQGQGGETQYF
V gene: TRBV30; CDR3 length: 15; J gene: TRBJ1-5; D gene: -; clone size: -; CDR3 DNA: TGTGCCTGGAGTGTTTTGAGGGAGTGGATTCAGCCCCAGCATTTT; CDR3 protein: CAWSVLREWIQPQHF
V gene: TRBV11-1; CDR3 length: 14; J gene: TRBJ2-1; D gene: TRBD1; clone size: -; CDR3 DNA: TGTGCCAGCAGCTGGGACAGGGTCAACAATGAGCAGTTCTTC; CDR3 protein: CASSWDRVNNEQFF
V gene: TRBV7-3; CDR3 length: 15; J gene: TRBJ2-1; D gene: -; clone size: -; CDR3 DNA: TGTGCCAGCAGTCAGCTTTTCAGCTCCTACAATGAGCAGTTCTTC; CDR3 protein: CASSQLFSSYNEQFF
V gene: TRBV6-5; CDR3 length: 14; J gene: TRBJ1-4; D gene: TRBD1; clone size: -; CDR3 DNA: TGTGCCAGCAGTGCACAGGGGGGAAATGAAAAACTGTTTTTT; CDR3 protein: CASSAQGGNEKLFF
V gene: TRBV18; CDR3 length: 12; J gene: TRBJ2-3; D gene: -; clone size: -; CDR3 DNA: TGTGCCAGCTCACTTGGGGAGGATACGCAGTATTTT; CDR3 protein: CASSLGEDTQYF
V gene: TRBV11-2; CDR3 length: 16; J gene: TRBJ2-3; D gene: TRBD2; clone size: -; CDR3 DNA: TGTGCCAGCAGCTTAACGCGGACTAGAGGCGCAGATACGCAGTATTTT; CDR3 protein: CASSLTRTRGADTQYF
V gene: TRBV9; CDR3 length: 13; J gene: TRBJ2-7; D gene: -; clone size: -; CDR3 DNA: TGTGCCAGCAGCGTTCACGTCAACTACGAGCAGTACTTC; CDR3 protein: CASSVHVNYEQYF
V gene: TRBV30; CDR3 length: 11; J gene: TRBJ2-3; D gene: -; clone size: -; CDR3 DNA: TGTGCCTGGAGTGCCGGAGATACGCAGTATTTT; CDR3 protein: CAWSAGDTQYF
V gene: TRBV19; CDR3 length: 15; J gene: TRBJ1-5; D gene: -; clone size: -; CDR3 DNA: TGTGCCAGTAGTATAGTGGGCAGTAGCAATCAGCCCCAGCATTTT; CDR3 protein: CASSIVGSSNQPQHF
V gene: TRBV9; CDR3 length: 15; J gene: TRBJ2-2; D gene: TRBD2; clone size: -; CDR3 DNA: TGTGCCAGCAGCCCTGACCCTAGCGGGGCCGGGGAGCTGTTTTTT; CDR3 protein: CASSPDPSGAGELFF
V gene: TRBV28; CDR3 length: 18; J gene: TRBJ2-1; D gene: TRBD2; clone size: -; CDR3 DNA: TGTGCCAGCAGTTATGGGGGGGTAGCGGGCTTCTCCTACAATGAGCAGTTCTTC; CDR3 protein: CASSYGGVAGFSYNEQFF
V gene: TRBV11-3; CDR3 length: 15; J gene: TRBJ2-7; D gene: TRBD2; clone size: -; CDR3 DNA: TGTGCCAGCAGCGAGGGACTAGCGGGGATCTACGAGCAGTACTTC; CDR3 protein: CASSEGLAGIYEQYF
V gene: TRBV27; CDR3 length: 15; J gene: TRBJ2-7; D gene: TRBD2; clone size: -; CDR3 DNA: TGTGCCAGCAGGGCCGGGACTAGCGGGAGTTACGAGCAGTACTTC; CDR3 protein: CASRAGTSGSYEQYF
V gene: TRBV29-1; CDR3 length: 11; J gene: TRBJ1-2; D gene: TRBD1; clone size: -; CDR3 DNA: TGCAGCGTGGGACAGCTCTATGGCTACACCTTC; CDR3 protein: CSVGQLYGYTF
V gene: TRBV7-8; CDR3 length: 14; J gene: TRBJ2-7; D gene: -; clone size: -; CDR3 DNA: TGTGCCAGCAGCAGCACGGGATCCTCCTACGAGCAGTACTTC; CDR3 protein: CASSSTGSSYEQYF
V gene: TRBV2; CDR3 length: 14; J gene: TRBJ1-1; D gene: -; clone size: once; CDR3 DNA: TGTGCCAGCAGTGTACAAGGGTCGAACACTGAAGCTTTCTTT; CDR3 protein: CASSVQGSNTEAFF
V gene: TRBV4-2; CDR3 length: 13; J gene: TRBJ2-7; D gene: -; clone size: -; CDR3 DNA: TGTGCCAGCAGCCAGTATAGGTCGAACGAGCAGTACTTC; CDR3 protein: CASSQYRSNEQYF